This is a list of T cell receptor beta chains from one sample in a study of blood T cell repertoires in COVID-19. Clones were read by immunoSEQ multiplex PCR, and TCRdb kept only the in-frame ones, dropping some. The sample shows under 30,000 clones, about nine tenths of them seen only once. Sequenced material: peripheral blood. Source of these receptors: a human donor with active COVID-19. The donor label of this sample is uncertain. CDR3s include the opening cysteine and the closing phenylalanine or tryptophan. Each record gives: V gene, clone size, D gene, J gene, CDR3 protein, CDR3 DNA. A D gene is named only where the DNA matches it firmly. Clone size is stated in some rows and not others, as once, few, many or a class when expanded.

V: TRBV19; size: .; D: TRBD2; J: TRBJ2-2; CDR3: CASSMRGGADTGELFF; DNA: TGTGCCAGTAGTATGCGCGGGGGGGCCGACACCGGGGAGCTGTTTTTT
V: TRBV3-1/TRBV3-2; size: .; D: .; J: TRBJ1-5; CDR3: CASSQAGQGNQPQHF; DNA: TGTGCCAGCAGCCAAGCAGGGCAGGGCAATCAGCCCCAGCATTTT
V: TRBV7-9; size: few; D: .; J: TRBJ1-6; CDR3: CASSLAQGRNNSPLHF; DNA: TGTGCCAGCAGCTTAGCTCAGGGTCGGAATAATTCACCCCTCCACTTT
V: TRBV19; size: .; D: .; J: TRBJ2-2; CDR3: CASSIRTALNTGELFF; DNA: TGTGCCAGTAGTATCCGGACAGCGTTGAACACCGGGGAGCTGTTTTTT
V: TRBV6-5; size: .; D: TRBD2; J: TRBJ2-1; CDR3: CASSYSGGRAAEQFF; DNA: TGTGCCAGCAGTTACTCGGGCGGGAGGGCCGCTGAGCAGTTCTTC
V: TRBV2; size: few; D: .; J: TRBJ2-7; CDR3: CASSELSYEQYF; DNA: TGTGCCAGCAGTGAACTTTCCTACGAGCAGTACTTC
V: TRBV19; size: .; D: TRBD1; J: TRBJ1-5; CDR3: CASGLPSDRVGQPQHF; DNA: TGTGCCAGTGGCCTTCCCTCGGACAGGGTAGGTCAGCCCCAGCATTTT
V: TRBV6-5; size: .; D: TRBD1; J: TRBJ1-3; CDR3: CASSYSRGLGNTIYF; DNA: TGTGCCAGCAGTTACAGTAGGGGGCTCGGAAACACCATATATTTT
V: TRBV7-2; size: few; D: TRBD1; J: TRBJ1-1; CDR3: CASSRQYDRGTEAFF; DNA: TGTGCCAGCAGCCGTCAATACGACAGGGGGACTGAAGCTTTCTTT
V: TRBV4-3; size: .; D: .; J: TRBJ2-1; CDR3: CASSQDGSGAYNEQFF; DNA: TGCGCCAGCAGCCAAGATGGGAGCGGCGCCTACAATGAGCAGTTCTTC
V: TRBV18; size: .; D: TRBD2; J: TRBJ2-7; CDR3: CASSPPSGGPGYEQYF; DNA: TGTGCCAGCTCCCCTCCCTCGGGAGGGCCAGGCTACGAGCAGTACTTC
V: TRBV19; size: .; D: TRBD1; J: TRBJ1-2; CDR3: CASERGQGSNYGYTF; DNA: TGTGCCAGTGAACGAGGACAGGGTTCCAACTATGGCTACACCTTC
V: TRBV4-3; size: .; D: TRBD1; J: TRBJ2-6; CDR3: CASSQETGVSGANVLTF; DNA: TGCGCCAGCAGCCAAGAGACAGGGGTATCAGGGGCCAACGTCCTGACTTTC
V: TRBV6-1; size: .; D: .; J: TRBJ1-5; CDR3: CASSEVLNRAVNQPQHF; DNA: TGTGCCAGCAGTGAGGTTTTGAACAGGGCCGTCAATCAGCCCCAGCATTTT
V: TRBV6-2/TRBV6-3; size: .; D: TRBD1; J: TRBJ1-4; CDR3: CASSTRQGENEKLFF; DNA: TGTGCCAGCAGTACAAGACAGGGAGAAAATGAAAAACTGTTTTTT
V: TRBV5-1; size: .; D: TRBD1; J: TRBJ2-3; CDR3: CASSRQTGLSTDTQYF; DNA: TGCGCCAGCAGCCGACAGACAGGGCTAAGCACAGATACGCAGTATTTT
V: TRBV4-2; size: .; D: .; J: TRBJ2-1; CDR3: CASGAEMGSYNEQFF; DNA: TGTGCCAGTGGAGCGGAGATGGGCTCCTACAATGAGCAGTTCTTC
V: TRBV2; size: .; D: TRBD1; J: TRBJ2-7; CDR3: CASRGQGRVEQYF; DNA: TGTGCCAGCAGAGGACAGGGAAGGGTCGAGCAGTACTTC
V: TRBV11-2; size: once; D: .; J: TRBJ1-2; CDR3: CASSRQGNYGYTF; DNA: TGTGCCAGCAGCCGCCAGGGAAACTATGGCTACACCTTC
V: TRBV27; size: .; D: TRBD1; J: TRBJ2-3; CDR3: CASSLDRSTDTQYF; DNA: TGTGCCAGCAGTCTGGACAGGAGCACAGATACGCAGTATTTT